These 21 T cell receptor beta chains were sequenced from one sample in a study of OX40 agonist ivuxolimab in advanced cancers. Libraries were prepared through the immunoSEQ multiplex PCR assay. TCRdb took this table from immuneACCESS and kept in-frame rearrangements with V and J called. Such tables lack part of the clones; where checked against another copy, unresolved V genes explain under half of the gap, and the rest is unexplained. This sample gives more than 60,000 clones in total; 75% to 80% of them show up just once. The ten largest clones take up about 1.6% of the sample. The material was CD4+ or CD8+ T cells sorted from blood, obtained in a trial of the OX40 agonist ivuxolimab. Receptors originate from an adult with an advanced solid tumor such as melanoma, head and neck, liver or kidney cancer.

This chain links TRBV30 with TRBJ1-3; the match to TRBD1 covers 7 bases. The junction had 6 bases not matched to a gene; V was cut back by 5 bases and J by 2 bases. Germline-derived CDR1 and CDR2 are GTSNPN and SVGIG (reference sequence). There are 14 residues in the CDR3. In DNA, the CDR3 is TGTGCCTGGGGCCGAGGACAGGCTGGAAACACCATATATTTT. This codes for CAWGRGQAGNTIYF.

The CDR3 DNA is TGTGCCAGCCGGGGGACTACTAACAATGAGCAGTTCTTC. As protein: CASRGTTNNEQFF. The chain has TRBV6-6 and TRBJ2-1; TRBD2 matches 7 bases. J lost 5 bases, V lost 8 bases, and 6 bases had no gene match. This CDR3 has 13 residues. Germline V CDR1 and CDR2: MNHNY, SVGAGI (reference sequence).

This chain connects TRBV5-5 to TRBJ1-3; the D is unclear. Germline V lookup: CDR1 SGHKS, CDR2 YYEKEE (reference sequence). There are 15 residues in the CDR3. Trimming took off 0 bases at V and 0 bases at J, with 7 bases between the two ends. In DNA, the CDR3 is TGTGCCAGCAGCTTGGAGGCGGGCTCTGGAAACACCATATATTTT. This gives the protein CASSLEAGSGNTIYF.

This clone showed up just a few times. The V and J genes are TRBV10-3 and TRBJ1-4, with no clear D. The CDR3 is 13 residues long. Deletions cut 10 bases from V and 3 bases from J, with 12 bases between. From germline, CDR1 is ENHRY and CDR2 SYGVKD. The CDR3 region is CATSSRANEKLFF. CDR3 DNA sequence: TGTGCCACCTCGTCTAGGGCTAATGAAAAACTGTTTTTT.

The chain recombines TRBV5-6 with TRBJ1-2; tentatively, D is TRBD1 (6 bases). V lost 4 bases to trimming and J lost 4 bases, with 17 bases between them. Germline CDR1 SGHDT, CDR2 YYEEEE. The CDR3 spans 15 residues. DNA of the CDR3: TGTGCCAGCAGCCAGGATGTACAGGGACTCTATGGCTACACCTTC. Translated: CASSQDVQGLYGYTF.

This clone occurred a few times. The V call is TRBV18, the J call TRBJ1-3; D may be TRBD1 (6 bases). This CDR3 is built from 17 residues. Trimming removed 6 bases from V and 0 bases from J, with 18 bases in between. CDR1 KGHSH and CDR2 LQKENI come from the germline V gene. The CDR3 loop reads CASSYQRQELSGNTIYF. CDR3 nucleotide sequence: TGTGCCAGCTCGTACCAACGACAGGAACTCTCTGGAAACACCATATATTTT.

There are a few counts of this clone. The chain couples TRBV5-1 to TRBJ2-5, with 12 bases matching TRBD2. CDR1 and CDR2 (germline): SGHRS, YFSETQ. J lost 3 bases, V lost 4 bases, and 7 bases had no gene match. CDR3 length equals 16 residues. CDR3 residues: CASSLGTSGLEETQYF. As DNA, the CDR3 is TGCGCCAGCAGCCTAGGGACTAGCGGGTTGGAAGAGACCCAGTACTTC. Combining the CDR3 with reference TRBV5-1 and TRBJ2-5 gives the whole variable domain KAGVTQTPRYLIKTRGQQVTLSCSPISGHRSVSWYQQTPGQGLQFLFEYFSETQRNKGNFPGRFSGRQFSNSRSEMNVSTLELGDSALYLCASSLGTSGLEETQYFGPGTRLLVL.

The rearrangement links TRBV12-5 to TRBJ2-1; 13 bases fit TRBD2. Germline V lookup: CDR1 LGHNT, CDR2 FRNRAP. CDR3 size: 19 residues. V lost 1 base to trimming and J lost 11 bases; unmatched junction nucleotides: 17. This chain's CDR3 is CASGLALDGGTSGNWKQFF. The DNA for the CDR3 is TGTGCTAGTGGTTTGGCCCTTGATGGCGGGACTAGCGGGAATTGGAAGCAGTTCTTC. Full variable domain (rest looked up from reference TRBV12-5 and TRBJ2-1): DARVTQTPRHKVTEMGQEVTMRCQPILGHNTVFWYRQTMMQGLELLAYFRNRAPLDDSGMPKDRFSAEMPDATLATLKIQPSEPRDSAVYFCASGLALDGGTSGNWKQFFGPGTRLTVL.

The chain recombines TRBV30 with TRBJ1-4; weak D call: TRBD1 (6 bases). Between the trimmed V and J ends, which lost 0 bases and 14 bases, there was a span of 25 bases. This CDR3 spans 16 amino acids. Germline assignment: CDR1 GTSNPN and CDR2 SVGIG (reference sequence). Written as DNA, the CDR3 is TGTGCCTGGAGTGTCCGCGACCGACAGGCGACTCCTTTCCTGTTTTTT. This sequence encodes CAWSVRDRQATPFLFF.

The J gene is TRBJ2-7, the V gene TRBV30; a possible D gene is TRBD2 (6 bases). Germline V gene data show CDR1 as GTSNPN and CDR2 as SVGIG (reference sequence). The CDR3 runs to 14 residues. V was cut by 4 bases and J by 4 bases, with 17 bases left in between. DNA for the CDR3: TGTGCCTGGAAGAGCCGGAGGGCCCAGTACGAGCAGTACTTC. Translated, it gives CAWKSRRAQYEQYF. The complete variable domain, with remaining parts taken from reference TRBV30 and TRBJ2-7, reads SQTIHQWPATLVQPVGSPLSLECTVEGTSNPNLYWYRQAAGRGLQLLFYSVGIGQISSEVPQNLSASRPQDRQFILSSKKLLLSDSGFYLCAWKSRRAQYEQYFGPGTRLTVT.

This chain joins TRBV7-3 and TRBJ2-1; 11 bases fit TRBD2. V trimming: 6 bases; J trimming: 4 bases; junction bases outside the gene matches: 2. CDR3 length: 14 amino acids. Germline V gene data show CDR1 as SGHTA and CDR2 as FQGTGA. DNA for the CDR3: TGTGCCAGCAGTCGACTAGCGGGATACAATGAGCAGTTCTTC. Translated: CASSRLAGYNEQFF.

This chain connects TRBV6-5 to TRBJ2-5; D possibly corresponds to TRBD2 (6 bases). V dropped 4 bases and J dropped 10 bases, with 13 bases sitting between them. The germline V gene has CDR1 MNHEY and CDR2 SVGAGI. This CDR3 is built from 12 residues. For the CDR3, the DNA is TGTGCCAGCAGTTCGCGCGTCGGGAGCCAGTACTTC. Translation gives CASSSRVGSQYF.

This chain links TRBV6-5 with TRBJ2-1; 12 bases map to TRBD2. In germline, CDR1 is MNHEY, CDR2 SVGAGI. The CDR3 is 15 amino acids. The J segment lost 12 bases and the V segment lost 6 bases, leaving 12 bases of the junction unmatched. In DNA, the CDR3 is TGTGCCAGCAGGCAAGGACTAGCGGGGACCCGTTCGCAGTTCTTC. Translating it yields CASRQGLAGTRSQFF.

The count of this clone is one. The V gene is TRBV29-1, the J gene TRBJ1-3; TRBD1 is a possible D gene (5 bases). This CDR3 contains 14 residues. Deletions cut 5 bases from V and 3 bases from J, with 14 bases between. Germline CDR1 reads SQVTM; CDR2 reads ANQGSEA. The CDR3 sequence is CSVTGGRNGNTIYF. CDR3 coding DNA: TGCAGCGTTACCGGGGGTAGGAATGGAAACACCATATATTTT.

The CDR3 spells CASSQSSIDARGPYGYTF. CDR3 nucleotide sequence: TGCGCCAGCAGCCAATCTAGTATTGACGCGAGGGGCCCCTATGGCTACACCTTC. V and J are TRBV4-1 and TRBJ1-2; D might be TRBD1 (5 bases). Trimming shortened V by 2 bases and J by 4 bases, and 23 bases separated the two germline ends. Germline V gene lookup returns CDR1 MGHRA and CDR2 YSYEKL. This CDR3 spans 18 amino acids.

The J gene is TRBJ1-4, the V gene TRBV7-9; D perhaps matches TRBD1 (5 bases). CDR1 SEHNR and CDR2 FQNEAQ come from the germline V gene (reference sequence). The CDR3 contains 17 residues. The V end lost 1 base, the J end lost 0 bases, and 12 bases lay between the germline ends. The CDR3, as DNA: TGTGCCAGCAGCTTAGGGGACTTCCCGGCAACTAATGAAAAACTGTTTTTT. The encoded protein is CASSLGDFPATNEKLFF.

This chain joins TRBV5-1 and TRBJ1-4; D gene unclear. This CDR3 region has 15 residues. V lost 0 bases and J lost 0, with 6 bases in between. Germline V gene data show CDR1 as SGHRS and CDR2 as YFSETQ. The DNA of the CDR3 is TGCGCCAGCAGCTTGGCCGGGGCAACTAATGAAAAACTGTTTTTT. It codes for CASSLAGATNEKLFF.

The chain recombines TRBV10-2 with TRBJ2-1; 10 bases map to TRBD2. Germline V lookup: CDR1 WSHSY, CDR2 SAAADI. With V trimmed by 6 bases and J by 0 bases, 5 bases remained unmatched. The CDR3 has 16 residues. The CDR3 sequence: CASRPQRGGSYNEQFF. The CDR3 DNA reads as TGCGCCAGCAGGCCCCAGCGGGGGGGCTCCTACAATGAGCAGTTCTTC.

V is TRBV7-2 and J is TRBJ2-3, with 12 positions matching TRBD2. The CDR3 extends over 14 amino acids. The germline gives CDR1 SGHTA, CDR2 FQGNSA. V trimming: 10 bases; J trimming: 3 bases; junction bases outside the gene matches: 5. In DNA, the CDR3 is TGTGCCAACCAAGGGACTAGCGGGACAGATACGCAGTATTTT. Protein product: CANQGTSGTDTQYF.

The chain has TRBV20-1 and TRBJ1-1; 7 bases match TRBD1. CDR3 length: 11 residues. The V gene's germline CDR1 is DFQATT and CDR2 SNEGSKA (reference sequence). The junction had 3 bases not matched to a gene; V was cut back by 6 bases and J by 5 bases. The CDR3 DNA is TGCAGTGCAGAGACAGGGACTGAAGCTTTCTTT. Translation gives CSAETGTEAFF.

J is TRBJ2-7 and V is TRBV30; 8 bases align to TRBD2. The CDR3 is made up of 15 amino acids. V gave up 4 bases and J gave up 2 bases; unmatched junction bases: 10. CDR1 GTSNPN and CDR2 SVGIG come from the germline V gene (reference sequence). CDR3 sequence (DNA): TGTGCCTGGACTACTAGCCTGCGGGGGGCCTACGAGCAGTACTTC. Protein sequence: CAWTTSLRGAYEQYF.